These 15 T cell receptor beta chains originate from one sample sequenced in a study of chemoradiotherapy in HPV16-positive cancers. Clones were read by immunoSEQ multiplex PCR, and TCRdb kept only the in-frame ones, dropping some. The data show roughly 13,000 clones, roughly 70% seen once. Sampling was conducted from a patient who underwent chemoradiotherapy. These receptors were taken from a human donor with HPV-associated anogenital cancer.

The V call is TRBV10-3, the J call TRBJ1-1; 7 bases are shared with TRBD1. Germline V gene data show CDR1 as ENHRY and CDR2 as SYGVKD. The V gene end was trimmed by 6 bases and the J gene end by 2 bases; junction bases not matched to a gene: 15. This CDR3 comprises 17 residues. CDR3 nucleotides: TGTGCCATCAGGTCGTTAGGGGGCGCGGGCATTAACACTGAAGCTTTCTTT. Its translation: CAIRSLGGAGINTEAFF.

The J gene is TRBJ2-7, the V gene TRBV2, with 13 bases matching TRBD2. CDR1 SNHLY and CDR2 FYNNEI come from the germline V gene. The CDR3 has 14 residues. V shed 7 bases and J 7 bases; nucleotides not matched to a gene: 7. DNA of the CDR3: TGTGCCAGCAACCCCAGGACTAGCGGGGGAGAGCAGTACTTC. Translation gives CASNPRTSGGEQYF.

The chain recombines TRBV2 with TRBJ1-1, with a weak D call TRBD1 (5 bases). Trimming shortened V by 5 bases and J by 5 bases, and 12 bases separated the two germline ends. The germline V gene has CDR1 SNHLY and CDR2 FYNNEI. This CDR3 has 13 amino acids. The CDR3 protein is CASSLGGITEAFF. Written as DNA, the CDR3 is TGTGCCAGCAGTTTGGGGGGAATAACTGAAGCTTTCTTT.

The V and J genes are TRBV30 and TRBJ2-3, with D possibly called TRBD1 or TRBD2 (6 bases each). The germline CDR1 and CDR2 sequences are GTSNPN and SVGIG (reference sequence). Trimming cost V 1 base and J 6 bases, with 26 bases left between them. The length of the CDR3 is 18 residues. The CDR3: CAWSGLTSGALSADTQYF. CDR3 DNA: TGTGCCTGGAGTGGATTGACTTCGGGGGCCTTGTCAGCCGATACGCAGTATTTT.

There are a few counts of this clone. The chain carries TRBV29-1 and TRBJ1-1; no firm D call. The V end was cut by 7 bases, the J end by 3 bases, with 12 bases between. This CDR3 has 12 residues. CDR1 is SQVTM and CDR2 is ANQGSEA in the germline V gene. The CDR3 nucleotides are TGCAGCGGGGAGTCCTACGACACTGAAGCTTTCTTT. Translated, it gives CSGESYDTEAFF. The full variable domain, its missing parts supplied by reference TRBV29-1 and TRBJ1-1, is SAVISQKPSRDICQRGTSLTIQCQVDSQVTMMFWYRQQPGQSLTLIATANQGSEATYESGFVIDKFPISRPNLTFSTLTVSNMSPEDSSIYLCSGESYDTEAFFGQGTRLTVV.

This rearrangement joins TRBV7-2 to TRBJ2-3; 7 nucleotides match TRBD2. The CDR3 totals 15 residues. V shed 4 bases, J shed 3 bases, and the junction held 7 bases outside the gene matches. The germline V gene has CDR1 SGHTA and CDR2 FQGNSA. The CDR3 DNA sequence: TGTGCCAGCAGCTCCAAAGCGGGGAGAACAGATACGCAGTATTTT. Its protein is CASSSKAGRTDTQYF.

The chain employs TRBV7-9 and TRBJ1-2; 7 bases are a match to TRBD1. The V and J ends lost 5 bases and 4 bases, in that order; junction bases with no gene match: 10. The CDR3 totals 15 residues. Germline CDR1 and CDR2: SEHNR and FQNEAQ (reference sequence). The DNA of the CDR3 is TGTGCCAGCAGCCAAGCAGGGGGGAATAGCTATGGCTACACCTTC. Protein product: CASSQAGGNSYGYTF.

The CDR3 bases are TGTGCCAGCAGCGTAGATCCGGGCTCCTATAATTCACCCCTCCACTTT. It yields the protein CASSVDPGSYNSPLHF. The chain combines TRBV9 with TRBJ1-6; unclear D gene. From germline, CDR1 is SGDLS and CDR2 YYNGEE. The CDR3 extends over 16 amino acids. Between the trimmed V and J ends, which lost 0 bases and 0 bases, there was a span of 7 bases.

This clone occurred once. The gene calls are TRBV6-1 and TRBJ1-4; 7 bases are a match to TRBD1. Germline lookup yields CDR1 MNHNS and CDR2 SASEGT. The V and J ends lost 7 bases and 8 bases, in that order; junction bases with no gene match: 10. The CDR3 contains 14 residues. The CDR3 DNA is TGTGCCAGCACCCGGGGGACAGTTAGAGAAAAACTGTTTTTT. Residues: CASTRGTVREKLFF.

The genes are TRBV19 and TRBJ1-5; no clear D. CDR3 length: 15 residues. V was clipped by 5 bases and J by 9 bases, with 20 bases between them. Germline V gene data show CDR1 as LNHDA and CDR2 as SQIVND (reference sequence). CDR3 residues: CASSDFAGTASPQHF. Here the CDR3 DNA reads TGTGCCAGTAGTGACTTTGCAGGAACGGCCTCGCCCCAGCATTTT. Filled out from reference TRBV19 and TRBJ1-5, the complete variable domain reads DGGITQSPKYLFRKEGQNVTLSCEQNLNHDAMYWYRQDPGQGLRLIYYSQIVNDFQKGDIAEGYSVSREKKESFPLTVTSAQKNPTAFYLCASSDFAGTASPQHFGDGTRLSIL.

The chain couples TRBV5-1 to TRBJ2-3, with 7 bases that match TRBD2. With 7 bases clipped from V and 5 bases from J, the junction kept 16 bases outside the gene matches. Per the germline V gene, CDR1 is SGHRS and CDR2 is YFSETQ. The CDR3 runs to 16 residues. The CDR3 protein is CASQREASSILDTQYF. The CDR3 region has the DNA TGCGCCAGCCAACGGGAGGCCTCCTCCATTCTAGATACGCAGTATTTT.

This clone has more than one count but fewer than ten. The chain carries TRBV5-1 and TRBJ1-5, with D possibly being TRBD1 (5 bases). The CDR3 covers 15 residues. V lost 0 bases to trimming and J lost 2 bases, with 9 bases between them. Germline values: CDR1 SGHRS, CDR2 YFSETQ. CDR3 protein: CASSLGDSGNQPQHF. The CDR3 nucleotides read TGCGCCAGCAGCTTGGGTGACAGCGGCAATCAGCCCCAGCATTTT.

The V call is TRBV19, the J call TRBJ1-5; maybe TRBD1 (5 bases). The germline V and J ends were trimmed by 8 bases and 7 bases, with 18 bases remaining between them. Germline lookup yields CDR1 LNHDA and CDR2 SQIVND (reference sequence). The CDR3 is 14 amino acids. CDR3 DNA: TGTGCCAGTCGACTACCCGGGGGGGGGCAGCCCCAGCATTTT. It encodes CASRLPGGGQPQHF.

V is TRBV6-1 and J is TRBJ2-3, with TRBD2 identical over 10 bases. In germline, CDR1 is MNHNS, CDR2 SASEGT. There are 15 residues in the CDR3. The trim removed 0 bases at V and 4 bases at J, leaving 1 base unmatched. The CDR3 DNA reads TGTGCCAGCAGTGAAGCAGCGGGGGGGCCAGATACGCAGTATTTT. It is translated as CASSEAAGGPDTQYF.

In its sample, this clone was seen once. This same CDR3 is encoded by further DNA sequences in the sample. V is TRBV27 and J is TRBJ2-3; 8 positions match TRBD2. Germline V CDR1 and CDR2: MNHEY, SMNVEV (reference sequence). This CDR3 is 14 amino acids long. Trimming removed 6 bases from V and 3 bases from J; junction bases left unmatched: 5. In nucleotides, the CDR3 is TGTGCCAGCAGCCCGATAGCGGGAACAGATACGCAGTATTTT. Protein: CASSPIAGTDTQYF.